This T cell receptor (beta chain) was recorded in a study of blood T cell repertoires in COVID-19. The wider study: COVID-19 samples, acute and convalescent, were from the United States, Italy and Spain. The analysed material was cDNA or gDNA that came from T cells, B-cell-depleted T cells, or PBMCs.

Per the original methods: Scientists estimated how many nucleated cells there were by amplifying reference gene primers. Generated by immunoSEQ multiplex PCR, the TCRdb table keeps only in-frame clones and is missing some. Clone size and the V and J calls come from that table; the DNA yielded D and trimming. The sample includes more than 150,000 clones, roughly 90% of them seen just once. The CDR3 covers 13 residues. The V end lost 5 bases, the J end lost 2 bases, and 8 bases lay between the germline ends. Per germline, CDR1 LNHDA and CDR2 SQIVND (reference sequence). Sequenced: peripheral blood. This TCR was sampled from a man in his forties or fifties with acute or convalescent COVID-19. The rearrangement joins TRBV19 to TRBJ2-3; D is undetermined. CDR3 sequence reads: CASSLSSTDTQYF. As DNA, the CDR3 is TGTGCCAGTAGTTTATCTTCCACAGATACGCAGTATTTT.